This T cell receptor beta chain stems from a study of blood T cell repertoires in COVID-19. Produced via immunoSEQ multiplex PCR; TCRdb's table is partial and in-frame only. Found here are about 140,000 clones, about four fifths of them singletons; the top ten hold around 8.2%. The sequenced sample was peripheral blood. The clonotype comes from a human donor in a cohort sampled during active COVID-19.

The CDR3 here is CASSSATGGDGNTIYF. As DNA, the CDR3 is TGTGCCAGCAGCTCCGCTACAGGGGGAGATGGAAACACCATATATTTT. The V call is TRBV11-2, the J call TRBJ1-3; 8 nucleotides agree with TRBD1. Germline-derived CDR1 and CDR2 are SGHAT and FQNNGV. This CDR3 comprises 16 residues. With 4 bases clipped from V and 3 bases from J, the junction kept 8 bases outside the gene matches. Based on the CDR3 plus reference TRBV11-2 and TRBJ1-3, the full variable domain is EAGVAQSPRYKIIEKRQSVAFWCNPISGHATLYWYQQILGQGPKLLIQFQNNGVVDDSQLPKDRFSAERLKGVDSTLKIQPAKLEDSAVYLCASSSATGGDGNTIYFGEGSWLTVV.